The next 24 T cell receptor beta chains were all read from a single sample in a study of T cell repertoires in cytomegalovirus infection. TCRdb fed the reads into MiXCR, producing one record per CDR3 protein. This repertoire shows about 160,000 distinct CDR3 sequences, 20% to 25% found once; its top ten account for under 30%. No antigen has been assigned to these receptors. The sequencing here drew on CD8+ T cells from cultured PBMCs, taken from culture after CMV antigen stimulation. The receptor set was obtained from a human donor in good health (CMV status not recorded). Some clones in this sample may be carry-over from other donors' samples.

In its sample, this clonotype was seen a few times. The rearrangement uses TRBV6-5 and TRBJ1-2, with TRBD1 identical over 7 bases. The V gene's germline CDR1 is MNHEY and CDR2 SVGAGI. J was trimmed by 4 bases and V by 5 bases; bases with no gene match: 10. The CDR3 runs to 15 residues. The CDR3 loop is CASSIALTGRYGYTF. CDR3 DNA sequence: TGTGCCAGCAGTATCGCGTTGACAGGGCGCTATGGCTACACCTTC.

The table lists this clonotype with a few counts. The chain employs TRBV12-3 or TRBV12-4 and TRBJ2-1; 10 bases line up with TRBD1. V was clipped by 4 bases and J by 8 bases; unmatched bases: 11. The CDR3 consists of 16 residues. The CDR3: CASSSSGDRGHHEQFF. CDR3 sequence (DNA): TGTGCCAGCAGTTCCTCCGGGGACAGGGGCCATCATGAGCAGTTCTTC.

This clonotype was detected a few times. The chain combines TRBV5-4 with TRBJ2-1, with TRBD1 matching over 7 bases. V dropped 1 base and J dropped 9; count of bases not matched to a gene: 7. Germline CDR1 and CDR2: SGHNT and YYREEE (reference sequence). The CDR3 is 14 residues long. DNA for the CDR3: TGTGCCAGCAGCTTGTCACAGGGGATCACTGAGCAGTTCTTC. It translates to CASSLSQGITEQFF.

The chain combines TRBV7-6 with TRBJ1-1; D might be TRBD1 (5 bases). Germline assignment: CDR1 SGHVS and CDR2 FNYEAQ. The CDR3 sequence is 14 residues long. V gave up 5 bases and J gave up 5 bases, with 15 bases separating them. In nucleotides, the CDR3 is TGTGCCAGCAGCGCGTATTTTGGGGGGACTGAAGCTTTCTTT. This codes for CASSAYFGGTEAFF.

This clonotype was counted a few times. DNA for the CDR3: TGTGCCAGCAGCTTAGCGGGGGGAGCCCCAACCCGGAGGGAAAAACTGTTTTTT. This codes for CASSLAGGAPTRREKLFF. The chain carries TRBV7-6 and TRBJ1-4; TRBD1 might be the D (5 bases). V was shortened by 0 bases and J by 8 bases, with 22 bases between the two germline ends. Germline lookup yields CDR1 SGHVS and CDR2 FNYEAQ. CDR3 size: 18 residues.

The chain employs TRBV20-1 and TRBJ1-6; a weak D match, TRBD1 (6 bases). Germline CDR1 DFQATT, CDR2 SNEGSKA (reference sequence). V was cut by 0 bases and J by 14 bases, with 26 bases left in between. The CDR3 covers 17 residues. CDR3 sequence: CSARDDTRGHTGKSLHF. The DNA for the CDR3 is TGCAGTGCTAGAGACGATACCAGGGGCCACACTGGGAAATCCCTCCACTTT.

This clonotype was counted at least ten times. The rearrangement joins TRBV12-3 or TRBV12-4 to TRBJ2-5; possible D gene TRBD2, 6 bases. The CDR3 covers 13 residues. V gave up 3 bases and J gave up 4 bases, with 9 bases separating them. The CDR3, as DNA: TGTGCCAGCAGTTTGAGCGGGTCAGAGACCCAGTACTTC. It specifies CASSLSGSETQYF.

The chain employs TRBV12-3 or TRBV12-4 and TRBJ1-1, with 11 bases lining up with TRBD1. The CDR3 is 19 residues long. V was pared by 5 bases and J by 5 bases, with 19 bases of the junction left unmatched. CDR3: CASSPGQGAPLASWTEAFF. The CDR3 DNA is TGTGCCAGCAGTCCCGGACAGGGGGCCCCACTGGCGTCGTGGACTGAAGCTTTCTTT.

The CDR3 nucleotides are TGTGCCAGCAGCGTAGGCAGGGGCACTGAAGCTTTCTTT. This sequence encodes CASSVGRGTEAFF. The chain has TRBV9 and TRBJ1-1; possibly TRBD1 for D (6 bases). Trimming left V 0 bases short and J 4 bases short, with 7 bases between. Germline lookup yields CDR1 SGDLS and CDR2 YYNGEE. The CDR3 extends over 13 amino acids.

This clonotype was counted a few times. The rearrangement links TRBV4-1 to TRBJ2-3; TRBD1 might be the D (6 bases). CDR1 MGHRA and CDR2 YSYEKL come from the germline V gene. V was pared by 1 base and J by 3 bases, with 8 bases between. There are 14 residues in the CDR3. The CDR3 nucleotides are TGCGCCAGCAGCCAAGGCAGGGGAACAGATACGCAGTATTTT. The encoded protein is CASSQGRGTDTQYF.

This clonotype came up many times. This chain connects TRBV5-4 to TRBJ2-7, with 7 bases that match TRBD1. The CDR3 extends over 14 amino acids. Trimming removed 3 bases from V and 2 bases from J; junction bases left unmatched: 5. Germline CDR1 SGHNT, CDR2 YYREEE (reference sequence). CDR3 region: CASSSRDRAYEQYF. CDR3 bases: TGTGCCAGCAGCTCCCGGGACAGAGCCTACGAGCAGTACTTC.

There are a few counts of this clonotype. CDR3 in amino acids: CASSWPMGGKTEAFF. CDR3 DNA sequence: TGTGCCAGCAGTTGGCCGATGGGGGGAAAAACTGAAGCTTTCTTT. The chain employs TRBV12-3 or TRBV12-4 and TRBJ1-1, with a tentative D call TRBD1 (5 bases). The CDR3 is 15 residues long. V lost 4 bases, J lost 5 bases, and 17 bases lay in between.

This chain joins TRBV4-1 and TRBJ2-7, with 8 nucleotides matching TRBD1. Germline values: CDR1 MGHRA, CDR2 YSYEKL. The CDR3 totals 15 residues. V shed 1 base and J 2 bases; nucleotides not matched to a gene: 4. The CDR3 DNA is TGCGCCAGCAGCCAAGTTCCAGGGGGCCCCTACGAGCAGTACTTC. This sequence encodes CASSQVPGGPYEQYF.

V is TRBV7-6 and J is TRBJ2-7; D might be TRBD1 (6 bases). The germline V and J ends were trimmed by 5 bases and 3 bases, with 14 bases remaining between them. The CDR3 length is 14 residues. Germline CDR1 SGHVS, CDR2 FNYEAQ. For the CDR3, the DNA is TGTGCCAGCAGCCCTCCCGGACAGCGCTACGAGCAGTACTTC. This translates into CASSPPGQRYEQYF. The variable domain in full, with the rest retrieved from reference TRBV7-6 and TRBJ2-7, is GAGVSQSPRYKVTKRGQDVALRCDPISGHVSLYWYRQALGQGPEFLTYFNYEAQQDKSGLPNDRFSAERPEGSISTLTIQRTEQRDSAMYRCASSPPGQRYEQYFGPGTRLTVT.

DNA for the CDR3: TGTGCCAGCAGCCCAGCAGGGACCATTTTAGAGACCCAGTACTTC. Protein: CASSPAGTILETQYF. This chain joins TRBV7-8 and TRBJ2-5; TRBD1 or TRBD2 may be the D gene (5 bases each). Germline loops: CDR1 SGHVS, CDR2 FQNEAQ. Deletions cut 5 bases from V and 4 bases from J, with 17 bases between. CDR3 length equals 15 residues.

The gene calls are TRBV7-6 and TRBJ1-2; D possibly corresponds to TRBD1 (6 bases). Trimming took 1 base from V and 3 from J, leaving 9 bases between them. From germline, CDR1 is SGHVS and CDR2 FNYEAQ. The CDR3 spans 14 residues. CDR3 nucleotides: TGTGCCAGCAGCTTAGTTGGGGGCTACTATGGCTACACCTTC. Its protein product is CASSLVGGYYGYTF.

The V call is TRBV7-9, the J call TRBJ2-7; 7 positions agree with TRBD1. V was pared by 7 bases and J by 6 bases, with 15 bases of the junction left unmatched. Germline values: CDR1 SEHNR, CDR2 FQNEAQ (reference sequence). CDR3 length: 15 residues. This chain's CDR3 is CASTPTGAYRSEQYF. The CDR3 DNA reads TGTGCCAGCACCCCCACAGGGGCCTATAGGTCCGAGCAGTACTTC. Full variable domain (remainder filled in from reference TRBV7-9 and TRBJ2-7): DTGVSQNPRHKITKRGQNVTFRCDPISEHNRLYWYRQTLGQGPEFLTYFQNEAQLEKSRLLSDRFSAERPKGSFSTLEIQRTEQGDSAMYLCASTPTGAYRSEQYFGPGTRLTVT.

This clonotype was seen a few times. The J gene is TRBJ2-7, the V gene TRBV25-1; possible D gene TRBD2, 6 bases. The germline gives CDR1 MGHDK, CDR2 SYGVNS. V was cut by 7 bases and J by 0 bases, with 19 bases left in between. This CDR3 is 16 amino acids long. The CDR3 nucleotides read TGTGCCAGCATCCCCCGGGGGTCAGCTACCTCCTACGAGCAGTACTTC. This encodes CASIPRGSATSYEQYF.

The chain joins TRBV20-1 to TRBJ2-7; 7 positions match TRBD1. The CDR3 runs to 14 residues. Germline lookup yields CDR1 DFQATT and CDR2 SNEGSKA (reference sequence). The junction had 4 bases not matched to a gene; V was cut back by 1 base and J by 1 base. The CDR3 region is CSARATGRSYEQYF. CDR3 in DNA: TGCAGTGCTAGAGCGACAGGGAGATCCTACGAGCAGTACTTC.

This clonotype was observed a handful of times. In DNA, the CDR3 is TGTGCCAGCAGTATCACCGGGACAGGGGATTACGAGCAGTACTTC. Residues: CASSITGTGDYEQYF. This chain links TRBV28 with TRBJ2-7, with 10 bases lining up with TRBD1. This CDR3 region has 15 residues. Germline values: CDR1 MDHEN, CDR2 SYDVKM. The V gene end was trimmed by 5 bases and the J gene end by 4 bases; junction bases not matched to a gene: 8. The whole variable domain, filled in from reference TRBV28 and TRBJ2-7, reads DVKVTQSSRYLVKRTGEKVFLECVQDMDHENMFWYRQDPGLGLRLIYFSYDVKMKEKGDIPEGYSVSREKKERFSLILESASTNQTSMYLCASSITGTGDYEQYFGPGTRLTVT.

V is TRBV6-2 or TRBV6-3 and J is TRBJ2-3; a possible D gene is TRBD2 (6 bases). Trimming removed 6 bases at V and 4 bases at J, with 20 bases between. The germline V gene encodes CDR1 MNHEY and CDR2 SVGEGT. There are 16 residues in the CDR3. CDR3 DNA sequence: TGTGCCAGCAGCTCGGGACTCCTAGGAGGACCAGATACGCAGTATTTT. Its protein product is CASSSGLLGGPDTQYF.

This sequence joins TRBV6-5 and TRBJ2-1, with TRBD2 matching 12 bases. This CDR3 has 14 amino acids. Germline V gene data show CDR1 as MNHEY and CDR2 as SVGAGI. Losses at the gene ends were 7 bases for V and 10 bases for J; bases not matched to a gene: 8. CDR3 nucleotides: TGTGCCAGCACCTCGACTAGCGGGGGTCCCGAGCAGTTCTTC. Protein product: CASTSTSGGPEQFF.

This sequence joins TRBV27 and TRBJ2-3; D remains unclear. Trimming shortened V by 2 bases and J by 3 bases, and 9 bases separated the two germline ends. The CDR3 is 14 amino acids. CDR1 MNHEY and CDR2 SMNVEV come from the germline V gene (reference sequence). CDR3 DNA sequence: TGTGCCAGCAGTTTAGGACCGTATACAGATACGCAGTATTTT. Translated: CASSLGPYTDTQYF.

This clonotype was seen repeatedly, ten times or more. V and J are TRBV7-2 and TRBJ1-2, with 7 bases that match TRBD1. The germline V gene encodes CDR1 SGHTA and CDR2 FQGNSA. J was trimmed by 4 bases and V by 5 bases; bases with no gene match: 7. This CDR3 is built from 14 residues. The CDR3 region is CASSPRGPIYGYTF. The DNA for the CDR3 is TGTGCCAGCAGCCCGAGGGGGCCCATCTATGGCTACACCTTC.